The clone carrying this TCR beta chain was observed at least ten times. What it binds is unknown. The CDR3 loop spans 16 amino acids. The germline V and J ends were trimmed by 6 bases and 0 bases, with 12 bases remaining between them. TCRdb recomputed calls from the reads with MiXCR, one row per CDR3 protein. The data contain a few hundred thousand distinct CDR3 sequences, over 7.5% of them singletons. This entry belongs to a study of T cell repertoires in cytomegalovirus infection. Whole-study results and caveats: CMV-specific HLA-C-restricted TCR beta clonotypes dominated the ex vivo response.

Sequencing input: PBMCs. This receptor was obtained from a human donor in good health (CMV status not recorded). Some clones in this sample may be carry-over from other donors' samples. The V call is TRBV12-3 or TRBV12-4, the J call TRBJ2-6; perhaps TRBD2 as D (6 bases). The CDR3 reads CASSPGSSSGANVLTF. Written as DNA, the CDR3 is TGTGCCAGCAGCCCCGGGAGTTCCTCTGGGGCCAACGTCCTGACTTTC.